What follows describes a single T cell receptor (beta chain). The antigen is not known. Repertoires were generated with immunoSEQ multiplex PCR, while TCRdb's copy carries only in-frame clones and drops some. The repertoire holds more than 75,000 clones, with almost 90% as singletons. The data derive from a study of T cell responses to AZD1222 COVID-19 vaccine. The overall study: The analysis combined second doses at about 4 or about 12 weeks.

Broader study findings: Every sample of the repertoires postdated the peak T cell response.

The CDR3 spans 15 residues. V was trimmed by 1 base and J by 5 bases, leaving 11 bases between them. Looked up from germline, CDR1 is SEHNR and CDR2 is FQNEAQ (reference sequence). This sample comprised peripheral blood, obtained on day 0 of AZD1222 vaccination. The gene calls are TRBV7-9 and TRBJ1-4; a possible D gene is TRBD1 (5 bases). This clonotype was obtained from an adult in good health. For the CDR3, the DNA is TGTGCCAGCAGCTTAGGAGCAGGGCAGAATGAAAAACTGTTTTTT. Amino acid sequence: CASSLGAGQNEKLFF.